These T cell receptor beta chains were read from a single sample in a study of blood T cell repertoires in COVID-19. The protocol was immunoSEQ multiplex PCR, while the TCRdb copy is restricted to in-frame clones and leaves out a portion. Of roughly 390,000 clones listed, about 90% are singletons. Sequencing was carried out using peripheral blood. The receptors originated from a woman aged 25 to 45 with COVID-19, enrolled during active disease. The CDR3 runs from the conserved cysteine through the conserved F or W. Each record gives: D gene, clone size, V gene, J gene, CDR3 protein, CDR3 DNA. D genes are given only for firm matches. Clone size appears in some rows only: once, few, many, or a class for an expanded clone.

d_call: TRBD1
clone_size: .
v_call: TRBV28
j_call: TRBJ2-3
cdr3_aa: CASTVSDRGRGTDTQYF
cdr3_nt: TGTGCCAGCACCGTATCGGACAGGGGAAGGGGCACAGATACGCAGTATTTT

d_call: .
clone_size: .
v_call: TRBV11-2
j_call: TRBJ1-2
cdr3_aa: CASSLEWRGLGYTF
cdr3_nt: TGTGCCAGCAGCTTAGAGTGGCGGGGCCTTGGCTACACCTTC

d_call: .
clone_size: once
v_call: TRBV19
j_call: TRBJ1-2
cdr3_aa: CASTDYYGYTF
cdr3_nt: TGTGCCAGTACGGACTACTATGGCTACACCTTC

d_call: .
clone_size: .
v_call: TRBV9
j_call: TRBJ2-7
cdr3_aa: CASSGRDNPYEQYF
cdr3_nt: TGTGCCAGCAGCGGACGGGACAACCCCTACGAGCAGTACTTC

d_call: .
clone_size: .
v_call: TRBV7-2
j_call: TRBJ2-1
cdr3_aa: CASSPGLASWGEQFF
cdr3_nt: TGTGCCAGCAGCCCGGGGCTAGCGAGCTGGGGTGAGCAGTTCTTC

d_call: TRBD2
clone_size: .
v_call: TRBV28
j_call: TRBJ2-2
cdr3_aa: CASSPPSGGITGELFF
cdr3_nt: TGTGCCAGCAGCCCACCTAGCGGGGGGATCACCGGGGAGCTGTTTTTT

d_call: TRBD2
clone_size: .
v_call: TRBV3-1/TRBV3-2
j_call: TRBJ2-2
cdr3_aa: CASSQRNLAGGGTGELFF
cdr3_nt: TGTGCCAGCAGCCAGAGAAATCTAGCGGGAGGGGGCACCGGGGAGCTGTTTTTT

d_call: .
clone_size: .
v_call: TRBV19
j_call: TRBJ2-1
cdr3_aa: CASSMSGSSYNEQFF
cdr3_nt: TGTGCCAGTAGTATGTCCGGGAGCTCCTACAATGAGCAGTTCTTC

d_call: TRBD2
clone_size: .
v_call: TRBV5-4
j_call: TRBJ2-6
cdr3_aa: CASSPESLAGGTGANVLTF
cdr3_nt: TGTGCCAGCAGCCCTGAGTCTCTAGCGGGAGGGACTGGGGCCAACGTCCTGACTTTC

d_call: .
clone_size: .
v_call: TRBV19
j_call: TRBJ2-5
cdr3_aa: CASSHQGPGGETQYF
cdr3_nt: TGTGCCAGTAGTCATCAAGGACCCGGGGGTGAGACCCAGTACTTC

d_call: TRBD2
clone_size: .
v_call: TRBV6-5
j_call: TRBJ2-1
cdr3_aa: CASRRTRAYNEQFF
cdr3_nt: TGTGCCAGCAGAAGGACTAGAGCCTACAATGAGCAGTTCTTC

d_call: TRBD1
clone_size: .
v_call: TRBV10-2
j_call: TRBJ2-2
cdr3_aa: CASRQGVNTGELFF
cdr3_nt: TGCGCCAGCCGACAGGGGGTGAACACCGGGGAGCTGTTTTTT

d_call: TRBD2
clone_size: .
v_call: TRBV10-3
j_call: TRBJ2-3
cdr3_aa: CAASGYTDTQYF
cdr3_nt: TGTGCAGCTAGCGGTTACACAGATACGCAGTATTTT

d_call: .
clone_size: .
v_call: TRBV7-2
j_call: TRBJ2-3
cdr3_aa: CASSRPDTFQGIDTQYF
cdr3_nt: TGTGCCAGCAGCCGGCCCGACACCTTTCAAGGAATAGATACGCAGTATTTT

d_call: .
clone_size: .
v_call: TRBV5-4
j_call: TRBJ1-3
cdr3_aa: CASSLGGIPNTIYF
cdr3_nt: TGTGCCAGCAGCTTGGGAGGGATCCCGAACACCATATATTTT

d_call: TRBD2
clone_size: .
v_call: TRBV19
j_call: TRBJ2-7
cdr3_aa: CASSITSGTGEQYF
cdr3_nt: TGTGCCAGTAGTATTACTAGCGGGACGGGCGAGCAGTACTTC

d_call: .
clone_size: .
v_call: TRBV29-1
j_call: TRBJ1-2
cdr3_aa: CSARTDYGYTF
cdr3_nt: TGCAGCGCCCGGACAGATTATGGCTACACCTTC

d_call: .
clone_size: once
v_call: TRBV18
j_call: TRBJ1-1
cdr3_aa: CASSRLEGGEAFF
cdr3_nt: TGTGCCAGCTCCCGGTTGGAGGGAGGTGAAGCTTTCTTT

d_call: TRBD1
clone_size: .
v_call: TRBV27
j_call: TRBJ2-1
cdr3_aa: CASSLYQGVPYNEQFF
cdr3_nt: TGTGCCAGCAGTTTATACCAGGGGGTACCCTACAATGAGCAGTTCTTC

d_call: .
clone_size: .
v_call: TRBV13
j_call: TRBJ2-7
cdr3_aa: CASSLDGTSYEQYF
cdr3_nt: TGTGCCAGCAGCTTAGACGGGACATCCTACGAGCAGTACTTC

d_call: .
clone_size: .
v_call: TRBV7-9
j_call: TRBJ1-5
cdr3_aa: CASGGGNGQPQHF
cdr3_nt: TGTGCCAGCGGAGGTGGGAACGGTCAGCCCCAGCATTTT

d_call: .
clone_size: .
v_call: TRBV5-1
j_call: TRBJ2-7
cdr3_aa: CASSPGRGQGGYEQYF
cdr3_nt: TGCGCCAGCAGCCCCGGCCGCGGGCAGGGAGGCTACGAGCAGTACTTC

d_call: TRBD1
clone_size: .
v_call: TRBV6-5
j_call: TRBJ2-7
cdr3_aa: CASSRQGGVQYF
cdr3_nt: TGTGCCAGCAGCCGACAGGGGGGCGTGCAGTACTTC

d_call: .
clone_size: .
v_call: TRBV27
j_call: TRBJ1-1
cdr3_aa: CASSLLPLGRTEAFF
cdr3_nt: TGTGCCAGCAGTTTATTGCCCCTGGGCAGGACTGAAGCTTTCTTT

d_call: .
clone_size: .
v_call: TRBV11-2
j_call: TRBJ2-3
cdr3_aa: CASSLDLQGRTDTQYF
cdr3_nt: TGTGCCAGCAGCTTAGATCTGCAGGGCCGCACAGATACGCAGTATTTT

d_call: .
clone_size: .
v_call: TRBV4-3
j_call: TRBJ1-6
cdr3_aa: CASSQFATADNSPLHF
cdr3_nt: TGCGCCAGCAGCCAGTTTGCGACAGCCGATAATTCACCCCTCCACTTT

d_call: .
clone_size: .
v_call: TRBV24-1
j_call: TRBJ1-2
cdr3_aa: CATSDLRGHGYTF
cdr3_nt: TGTGCCACCAGTGACCTCAGGGGCCATGGCTACACCTTC

d_call: .
clone_size: .
v_call: TRBV2
j_call: TRBJ1-5
cdr3_aa: CASTFRGAQPQHF
cdr3_nt: TGTGCCAGCACGTTCAGGGGTGCACAGCCCCAGCATTTT

d_call: TRBD1
clone_size: .
v_call: TRBV19
j_call: TRBJ2-5
cdr3_aa: CASSPRWDRGQETQYF
cdr3_nt: TGTGCCAGTAGTCCCCGATGGGACAGGGGTCAAGAGACCCAGTACTTC

d_call: TRBD1
clone_size: .
v_call: TRBV3-1/TRBV3-2
j_call: TRBJ2-7
cdr3_aa: CASSQQTGVYEQYF
cdr3_nt: TGTGCCAGCAGCCAACAAACAGGGGTCTACGAGCAGTACTTC

d_call: .
clone_size: few
v_call: TRBV20-1
j_call: TRBJ1-2
cdr3_aa: CSASSGLNYGYTF
cdr3_nt: TGCAGTGCTAGTTCCGGGTTGAACTATGGCTACACCTTC

d_call: .
clone_size: .
v_call: TRBV27
j_call: TRBJ2-1
cdr3_aa: CASSFPTRHGEQFF
cdr3_nt: TGTGCCAGCAGTTTCCCGACTAGACACGGTGAGCAGTTCTTC

d_call: TRBD2
clone_size: .
v_call: TRBV11-2
j_call: TRBJ2-7
cdr3_aa: CASTISAGNSYEQYF
cdr3_nt: TGTGCCAGCACCATCTCAGCGGGGAACTCCTACGAGCAGTACTTC

d_call: .
clone_size: .
v_call: TRBV18
j_call: TRBJ1-2
cdr3_aa: CASSPPGSRALDYGYTF
cdr3_nt: TGTGCCAGCTCACCACCGGGGTCCAGGGCATTGGACTATGGCTACACCTTC

d_call: .
clone_size: .
v_call: TRBV10-2
j_call: TRBJ2-7
cdr3_aa: CASRITGGIYEQYF
cdr3_nt: TGCGCCAGCAGGATTACCGGGGGTATCTACGAGCAGTACTTC

d_call: TRBD1
clone_size: .
v_call: TRBV15
j_call: TRBJ1-1
cdr3_aa: CATSRGQGVGNTEAFF
cdr3_nt: TGTGCCACCAGCAGAGGACAGGGGGTCGGGAACACTGAAGCTTTCTTT

d_call: .
clone_size: once
v_call: TRBV28
j_call: TRBJ1-1
cdr3_aa: CASSVGQGAFF
cdr3_nt: TGTGCCAGTTCTGTGGGGCAGGGAGCTTTCTTT

d_call: TRBD1
clone_size: .
v_call: TRBV11-2
j_call: TRBJ2-7
cdr3_aa: CASSSYRGPIFPNEQYF
cdr3_nt: TGTGCCAGCAGCTCTTACAGGGGGCCAATATTCCCTAACGAGCAGTACTTC

d_call: TRBD1
clone_size: .
v_call: TRBV28
j_call: TRBJ2-7
cdr3_aa: CASSSGQGSYEQYF
cdr3_nt: TGTGCCAGCAGCTCCGGACAGGGCTCCTACGAGCAGTACTTC

d_call: .
clone_size: once
v_call: TRBV5-1
j_call: TRBJ1-1
cdr3_aa: CASRPSTVNTEAFF
cdr3_nt: TGCGCCAGCAGACCATCCACGGTAAACACTGAAGCTTTCTTT

d_call: TRBD1
clone_size: .
v_call: TRBV7-9
j_call: TRBJ1-2
cdr3_aa: CASSILPGQGGNYGYTF
cdr3_nt: TGTGCCAGCAGCATCCTCCCGGGACAGGGAGGCAACTATGGCTACACCTTC

d_call: TRBD2
clone_size: few
v_call: TRBV11-2
j_call: TRBJ2-1
cdr3_aa: CASSLGASGSWEQFF
cdr3_nt: TGTGCCAGCAGCTTGGGGGCTAGCGGGAGTTGGGAGCAGTTCTTC

d_call: TRBD1
clone_size: .
v_call: TRBV18
j_call: TRBJ1-1
cdr3_aa: CASSLGQDTEAFF
cdr3_nt: TGTGCCAGCTCACTGGGACAGGACACTGAAGCTTTCTTT

d_call: .
clone_size: .
v_call: TRBV7-9
j_call: TRBJ2-2
cdr3_aa: CASRQGSNTGELFF
cdr3_nt: TGTGCCAGCAGACAGGGTTCTAACACCGGGGAGCTGTTTTTT

d_call: .
clone_size: .
v_call: TRBV11-2
j_call: TRBJ2-7
cdr3_aa: CASSPFHEQYF
cdr3_nt: TGTGCCAGCAGCCCTTTCCACGAGCAGTACTTC

d_call: TRBD2
clone_size: .
v_call: TRBV28
j_call: TRBJ2-1
cdr3_aa: CASSLFPSGGYNEQFF
cdr3_nt: TGTGCCAGCAGTTTATTTCCTAGCGGGGGATACAATGAGCAGTTCTTC

d_call: .
clone_size: .
v_call: TRBV19
j_call: TRBJ2-2
cdr3_aa: CASSIGGTANTGELFF
cdr3_nt: TGTGCCAGTAGTATAGGCGGGACCGCGAACACCGGGGAGCTGTTTTTT

d_call: TRBD1
clone_size: .
v_call: TRBV30
j_call: TRBJ1-1
cdr3_aa: CAWSRQGAGNTEAFF
cdr3_nt: TGTGCCTGGAGTCGACAGGGGGCCGGTAACACTGAAGCTTTCTTT

d_call: .
clone_size: .
v_call: TRBV5-4
j_call: TRBJ1-1
cdr3_aa: CASSTGGAEAFF
cdr3_nt: TGTGCCAGCAGCACTGGAGGGGCTGAAGCTTTCTTT

d_call: TRBD2
clone_size: .
v_call: TRBV28
j_call: TRBJ2-2
cdr3_aa: CASSRSGSTGELFF
cdr3_nt: TGTGCCAGCAGCCGTAGCGGGAGCACCGGGGAGCTGTTTTTT

d_call: .
clone_size: .
v_call: TRBV5-1
j_call: TRBJ1-1
cdr3_aa: CASSLDINTEAFF
cdr3_nt: TGCGCCAGCAGCCTTGACATTAACACTGAAGCTTTCTTT

d_call: TRBD1
clone_size: once
v_call: TRBV27
j_call: TRBJ1-2
cdr3_aa: CASSLYRGNTAGYTF
cdr3_nt: TGTGCCAGCAGTTTATACAGGGGAAATACTGCTGGCTACACCTTC

d_call: .
clone_size: .
v_call: TRBV18
j_call: TRBJ1-5
cdr3_aa: CASSPVQGNQPQHF
cdr3_nt: TGTGCCAGCTCACCGGTCCAGGGCAATCAGCCCCAGCATTTT

d_call: .
clone_size: .
v_call: TRBV13
j_call: TRBJ1-4
cdr3_aa: CASSLSGISNEKLFF
cdr3_nt: TGTGCCAGCAGCCTCTCAGGGATCTCTAATGAAAAACTGTTTTTT